This T cell receptor (beta chain) was sequenced in a study of T cells in Graves' hyperthyroidism and ophthalmopathy. This clonotype has ten or more counts. Amplified TCR beta CDR3 regions derived from RNA transcripts. The HTBI primer set was used in a first-round RT-PCR of the TCR CDR3. From the multiplex PCR reads, TCRdb called clonotypes with MiXCR, one entry per CDR3 protein. The data contain approximately 600,000 distinct CDR3 sequences, roughly 14% of them singletons. The V gene lost 3 bases and the J gene lost 5 bases, with 13 bases spanning the gap. The germline V gene encodes CDR1 MDHEN and CDR2 SYDVKM. CDR3 length: 15 residues.

Input material: blood. The rearrangement joins TRBV28 to TRBJ2-2; possible D gene TRBD2, 5 bases. This clonotype was obtained from a woman in her thirties or forties with Graves' ophthalmopathy. The CDR3 is CASSFGGTETGELFF. DNA for the CDR3: TGTGCCAGCAGTTTCGGAGGCACAGAGACCGGGGAGCTGTTTTTT.